Listed below are T cell receptor beta chains from one sample, sequenced in a study of CD8 T cells in ankylosing spondylitis. In TCRdb, the 5' RACE reads were re-called with MiXCR into one record per CDR3 protein. The table has a few hundred thousand distinct CDR3 sequences, more than 9.5% seen once. Sequencing was done on a sample of blood, either unsorted or a sorted T cell fraction (not recorded which). These receptors were collected from a male donor with ankylosing spondylitis. CDR3s leave out the opening cysteine and the closing phenylalanine or tryptophan. Rows give clone size only sometimes, using once, few, many, or a class for an expanded clone.

j_call: TRBJ1-2; clone_size: few; v_call: TRBV15; cdr3_aa: ATSRDRRGRDLFT
j_call: TRBJ1-5; clone_size: many; v_call: TRBV12-3/TRBV12-4; cdr3_aa: ASSRVKEGNQPQH
j_call: TRBJ2-2; clone_size: -; v_call: TRBV14; cdr3_aa: ASSQEPGTSGRPGGELF
j_call: TRBJ1-3; clone_size: few; v_call: TRBV13; cdr3_aa: ASSLGRTVSGNTIY
j_call: TRBJ2-1; clone_size: few; v_call: TRBV5-1; cdr3_aa: ASSLEDGDNEQF
j_call: TRBJ2-3; clone_size: many; v_call: TRBV5-1; cdr3_aa: ASSLGTEDTQY
j_call: TRBJ2-1; clone_size: -; v_call: TRBV11-2; cdr3_aa: ASSLGDRVLAGGTNEQF
j_call: TRBJ1-1; clone_size: few; v_call: TRBV18; cdr3_aa: ASSPVGTAEAF
j_call: TRBJ1-6; clone_size: many; v_call: TRBV11-2; cdr3_aa: ASSPDGRLNNSPLH
j_call: TRBJ1-2; clone_size: few; v_call: TRBV7-9; cdr3_aa: ASSATMDRTNLYGYT
j_call: TRBJ2-2; clone_size: -; v_call: TRBV30; cdr3_aa: AWSKMRTPTGELF
j_call: TRBJ2-7; clone_size: few; v_call: TRBV20-1; cdr3_aa: SARYRGPYEQY
j_call: TRBJ2-7; clone_size: few; v_call: TRBV25-1; cdr3_aa: ASSRVGLAGDEQY
j_call: TRBJ2-1; clone_size: -; v_call: TRBV2; cdr3_aa: ASIPASSYNEQF
j_call: TRBJ1-3; clone_size: few; v_call: TRBV7-2; cdr3_aa: ASSSSGSSGNTIY
j_call: TRBJ2-1; clone_size: -; v_call: TRBV18; cdr3_aa: ASSPGHIYNEQF
j_call: TRBJ1-3; clone_size: many; v_call: TRBV2; cdr3_aa: ASSPRQGGSGNTIY
j_call: TRBJ1-4; clone_size: -; v_call: TRBV27; cdr3_aa: ASSSYGPEKLF
j_call: TRBJ2-3; clone_size: -; v_call: TRBV20-1; cdr3_aa: SARGQGISSDTQY
j_call: TRBJ2-3; clone_size: many; v_call: TRBV12-3/TRBV12-4; cdr3_aa: ASSFGIGTSTDTQY
j_call: TRBJ2-1; clone_size: -; v_call: TRBV20-1; cdr3_aa: SARVRDEQF
j_call: TRBJ2-2; clone_size: many; v_call: TRBV15; cdr3_aa: ATSVMVFTGELF
j_call: TRBJ2-5; clone_size: few; v_call: TRBV4-1; cdr3_aa: ASSQDWREETQY
j_call: TRBJ1-6; clone_size: -; v_call: TRBV20-1; cdr3_aa: SASRDRGNSPLH
j_call: TRBJ1-5; clone_size: few; v_call: TRBV12-3/TRBV12-4; cdr3_aa: ASSYQEAQPQH
j_call: TRBJ2-4; clone_size: -; v_call: TRBV29-1; cdr3_aa: SARLLGAGNIQY
j_call: TRBJ2-3; clone_size: -; v_call: TRBV24-1; cdr3_aa: ATSGRVGTDTQY
j_call: TRBJ2-1; clone_size: -; v_call: TRBV12-5; cdr3_aa: ASGLAPTSGRTYNEQF
j_call: TRBJ2-2; clone_size: -; v_call: TRBV20-1; cdr3_aa: SARDQLAGVPGELF
j_call: TRBJ1-6; clone_size: -; v_call: TRBV5-1; cdr3_aa: ASQDLQNSLH
j_call: TRBJ1-5; clone_size: few; v_call: TRBV5-1; cdr3_aa: ASSLSGVGDQPQH
j_call: TRBJ1-2; clone_size: -; v_call: TRBV27; cdr3_aa: ASSLNRGALSGYT
j_call: TRBJ2-5; clone_size: -; v_call: TRBV7-2; cdr3_aa: ASSPGEGAIETQY
j_call: TRBJ2-6; clone_size: few; v_call: TRBV25-1; cdr3_aa: ASSENPRAGANVLT
j_call: TRBJ2-2; clone_size: -; v_call: TRBV7-9; cdr3_aa: ASSLAAGGELF
j_call: TRBJ2-2; clone_size: few; v_call: TRBV5-1; cdr3_aa: ASSLRQGHTGELF
j_call: TRBJ2-1; clone_size: -; v_call: TRBV7-2; cdr3_aa: ASSFVAEISYNEQF
j_call: TRBJ2-5; clone_size: -; v_call: TRBV24-1; cdr3_aa: ATSDLGQGVETQY
j_call: TRBJ1-2; clone_size: -; v_call: TRBV10-3; cdr3_aa: AITPGDSNYGYT